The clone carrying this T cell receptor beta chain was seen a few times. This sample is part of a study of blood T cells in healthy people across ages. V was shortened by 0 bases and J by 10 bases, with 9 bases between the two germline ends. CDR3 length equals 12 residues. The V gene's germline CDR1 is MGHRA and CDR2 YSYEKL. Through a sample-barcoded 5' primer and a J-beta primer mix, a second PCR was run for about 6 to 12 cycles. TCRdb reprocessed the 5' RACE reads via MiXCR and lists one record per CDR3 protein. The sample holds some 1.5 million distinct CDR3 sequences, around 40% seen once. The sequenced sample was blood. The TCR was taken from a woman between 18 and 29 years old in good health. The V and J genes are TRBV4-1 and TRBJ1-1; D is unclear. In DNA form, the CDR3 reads TGCGCCAGCAGCCAAGACGGCAGCCGAGCTTTCTTT. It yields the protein CASSQDGSRAFF.